This T cell receptor (beta chain) was retrieved from a study of OX40 agonist ivuxolimab in advanced cancers. Study background: Every 2 weeks, patients received ivuxolimab intravenously, dosed at 0.01 to 10 mg/kg. Treatment received earlier with anti-PD-1, anti-PD-L1 or anti-CTLA-4 agents was allowed, and over 35% had some.

Concerning this clone: Its target is not known.

Study observations and caveats: CD4+ and CD8+ blood T cells expanded clonally by week 6 at 0.1 to 3.0 mg/kg.

Trimming stripped 2 bases from V and 8 bases from J, with 16 bases between. Germline loops: CDR1 MNHEY, CDR2 SMNVEV (reference sequence). The CDR3 length is 15 residues. Using immunoSEQ multiplex PCR, the repertoire was profiled, and TCRdb retains in-frame clones only, with some absent. The table records roughly 51,000 clones, roughly 90% of them present only once. The V call is TRBV27, the J call TRBJ1-5; tentatively, D is TRBD1 (5 bases). Material: CD4+ or CD8+ T cells sorted from blood, obtained in a trial of the OX40 agonist ivuxolimab. The source is an adult with an advanced solid tumor such as melanoma, head and neck, liver or kidney cancer. The CDR3 DNA reads TGTGCCAGCAGTTTAGCCGGTCAGGGCATCGAGCCCCAGCATTTT. This codes for CASSLAGQGIEPQHF.